This TCR beta chain comes out of a study of T cell responses to AZD1222 COVID-19 vaccine. General study results and limits: Spike-specific TCR breadth and depth grew following two AZD1222 doses.

Libraries were prepared by immunoSEQ multiplex PCR; TCRdb keeps only in-frame clonotypes and omits some of them. Here the sample spans about 77,000 clones, more than 85% being singletons. To note about this clone: The antigen is unknown.

The CDR3 has 15 residues. V lost 5 bases, J lost 0 bases, and 13 bases lay in between. Looked up from germline, CDR1 is SNHLY and CDR2 is FYNNEI. Sequences were derived from peripheral blood, sampled 28 days after the second AZD1222 dose. The chain combines TRBV2 with TRBJ1-1; no clear D. The TCR was taken from an adult who received the AZD1222 COVID-19 vaccine. The CDR3 reads CASSYRAFLNTEAFF. CDR3 bases: TGTGCCAGCAGTTACCGGGCCTTTTTGAACACTGAAGCTTTCTTT.